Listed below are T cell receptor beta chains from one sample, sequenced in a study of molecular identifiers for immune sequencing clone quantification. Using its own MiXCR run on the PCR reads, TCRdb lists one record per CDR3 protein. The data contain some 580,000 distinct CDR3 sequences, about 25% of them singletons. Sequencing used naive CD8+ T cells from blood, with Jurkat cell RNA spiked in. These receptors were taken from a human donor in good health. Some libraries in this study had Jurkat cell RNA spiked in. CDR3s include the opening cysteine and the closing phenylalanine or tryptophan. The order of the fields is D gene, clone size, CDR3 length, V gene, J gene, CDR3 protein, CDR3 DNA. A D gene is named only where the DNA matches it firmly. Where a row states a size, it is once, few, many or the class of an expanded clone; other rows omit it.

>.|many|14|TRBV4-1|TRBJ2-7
CASSQTSLSYEQYF
TGCGCCAGCAGCCAAACTAGCCTCTCCTACGAGCAGTACTTC
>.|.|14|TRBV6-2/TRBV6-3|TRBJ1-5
CASSHSGMDQPQHF
TGTGCCAGCAGTCACTCAGGAATGGATCAGCCCCAGCATTTT
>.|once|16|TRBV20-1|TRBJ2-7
CSAREMLRGSSYEQYF
TGCAGTGCTAGAGAGATGCTAAGGGGCTCCTCGTACGAGCAGTACTTC
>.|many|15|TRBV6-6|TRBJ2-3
CASSSALLSTDTQYF
TGTGCCAGCAGTTCGGCCCTGCTGAGCACAGATACGCAGTATTTT
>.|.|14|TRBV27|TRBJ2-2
CASSYNQNTGELFF
TGTGCCAGCAGTTATAATCAGAACACCGGGGAGCTGTTTTTT
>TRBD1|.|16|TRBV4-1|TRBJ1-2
CASSQEVWTGGRGYTF
TGCGCCAGCAGCCAAGAGGTTTGGACAGGGGGTCGGGGCTACACCTTC
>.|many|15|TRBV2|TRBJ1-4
CASRLIRAANEKLFF
TGTGCCAGCAGGCTCATTAGGGCGGCTAATGAAAAACTGTTTTTT
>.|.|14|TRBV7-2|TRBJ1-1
CAGAPRWANTEAFF
TGTGCCGGCGCCCCCCGATGGGCAAACACTGAAGCTTTCTTT
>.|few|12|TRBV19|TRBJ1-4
CASSPDDEKLFF
TGTGCCAGTAGTCCGGATGATGAAAAACTGTTTTTT
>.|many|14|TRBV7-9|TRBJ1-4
CASSQGPNNEKLFF
TGTGCCAGCAGCCAGGGACCGAATAATGAAAAACTGTTTTTT
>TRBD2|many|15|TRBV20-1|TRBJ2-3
CSAQRGRGGTDTQYF
TGCAGTGCCCAGCGGGGGCGGGGAGGCACAGATACGCAGTATTTT
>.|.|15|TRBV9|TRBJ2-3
CASSVVGSGTDTQYF
TGTGCCAGCAGCGTAGTGGGTAGCGGCACAGATACGCAGTATTTT
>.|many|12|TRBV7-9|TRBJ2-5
CASSHREETQYF
TGTGCCAGCAGCCACAGGGAAGAGACCCAGTACTTC
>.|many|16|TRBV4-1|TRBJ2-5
CASSQDITGTQETQYF
TGCGCCAGCAGCCAAGATATTACGGGGACACAAGAGACCCAGTACTTC
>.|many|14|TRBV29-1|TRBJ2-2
CSAGGGVNTGELFF
TGCAGCGCTGGCGGAGGGGTGAACACCGGGGAGCTGTTTTTT
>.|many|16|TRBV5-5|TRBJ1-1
CASSATPGSLNTEAFF
TGTGCCAGCAGCGCCACTCCAGGGAGTTTGAACACTGAAGCTTTCTTT
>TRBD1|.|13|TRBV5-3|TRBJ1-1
CASSLGNRGAAFF
TGTGCCAGCAGCTTGGGGAACAGGGGCGCAGCTTTCTTT
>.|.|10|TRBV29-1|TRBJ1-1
CSVEQGEAFF
TGCAGCGTTGAACAGGGCGAAGCTTTCTTT
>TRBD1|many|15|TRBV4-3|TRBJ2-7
CASSQVRTGNDEQYF
TGCGCCAGCAGCCAAGTCAGGACAGGGAACGACGAGCAGTACTTC
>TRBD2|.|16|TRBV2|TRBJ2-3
CASSSGVAGDLDTQYF
TGTGCCAGCAGTTCCGGGGTAGCGGGAGATTTAGATACGCAGTATTTT
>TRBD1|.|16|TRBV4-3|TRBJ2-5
CASSQETGTLQETQYF
TGCGCCAGCAGCCAGGAGACAGGGACACTACAAGAGACCCAGTACTTC
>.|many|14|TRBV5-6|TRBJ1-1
CASSLEEDYTEAFF
TGTGCCAGCAGCTTGGAGGAGGATTACACTGAAGCTTTCTTT
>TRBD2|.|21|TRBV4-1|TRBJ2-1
CASSPTISGLAGGPMGHEQFF
TGCGCCAGCAGCCCTACCATATCGGGACTAGCGGGGGGCCCCATGGGACATGAGCAGTTCTTC
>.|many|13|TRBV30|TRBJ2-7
CAWSVLSTYEQYF
TGTGCCTGGAGTGTACTATCCACCTACGAGCAGTACTTC
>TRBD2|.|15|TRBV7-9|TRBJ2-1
CASSQTSGVHNEQFF
TGTGCCAGCAGCCAGACTAGCGGGGTCCACAATGAGCAGTTCTTC
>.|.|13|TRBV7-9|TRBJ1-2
CASSPWDIYGYTF
TGTGCCAGCAGCCCCTGGGACATTTATGGCTACACCTTC
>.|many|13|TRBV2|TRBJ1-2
CASSDRGNYGYTF
TGTGCCAGCAGTGACAGGGGCAACTATGGCTACACCTTC
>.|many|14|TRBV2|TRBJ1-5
CASKAGDSNQPQHF
TGTGCCAGCAAGGCAGGGGATAGCAATCAGCCCCAGCATTTT
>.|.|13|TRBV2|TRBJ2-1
CASSEAHRDEQLF
TGTGCCAGCAGTGAAGCCCACAGGGATGAGCAGCTCTTC
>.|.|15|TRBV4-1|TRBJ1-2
CASNQAPLANYGYTF
TGCGCCAGCAACCAAGCTCCTCTAGCTAACTATGGCTACACCTTC
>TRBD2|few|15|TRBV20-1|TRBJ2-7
CSAPSLAGVSYEQYF
TGCAGTGCCCCGAGCCTAGCGGGGGTTAGCTACGAGCAGTACTTC
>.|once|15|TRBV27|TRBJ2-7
CACSQVDNPSPEQYF
TGTGCCTGCAGCCAAGTGGATAACCCTTCACCCGAGCAGTACTTC
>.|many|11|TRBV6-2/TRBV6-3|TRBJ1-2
CAIEDSYGYTF
TGTGCCATCGAGGACAGCTATGGCTACACCTTC
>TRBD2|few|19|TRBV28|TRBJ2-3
CASSTGLAGALVSTDTQYF
TGTGCCAGCAGTACGGGACTAGCGGGAGCGCTGGTTAGCACAGATACGCAGTATTTT
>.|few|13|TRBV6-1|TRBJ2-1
CASSDRSGNEQFF
TGTGCCAGCAGTGACCGATCAGGGAATGAGCAGTTCTTC
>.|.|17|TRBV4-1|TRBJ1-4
CASSQKIRLATNEKLFF
TGCGCCAGCAGCCAAAAAATACGCCTTGCAACTAATGAAAAACTGTTTTTT
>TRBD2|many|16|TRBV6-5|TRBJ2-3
CASSDEASGITDTQYF
TGTGCCAGCAGTGACGAGGCTAGCGGGATCACAGATACGCAGTATTTT
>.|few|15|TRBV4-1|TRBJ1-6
CASSQEVTDNSPLHF
TGCGCCAGCAGCCAAGAGGTAACAGATAATTCACCCCTCCACTTT
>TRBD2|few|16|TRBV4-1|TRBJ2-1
CASSPQGAGDPNEQFF
TGCGCCAGCAGCCCTCAAGGGGCGGGGGACCCCAATGAGCAGTTCTTC
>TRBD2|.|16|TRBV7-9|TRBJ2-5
CASSSPPGGAQETQYF
TGTGCCAGCAGCTCACCCCCGGGAGGTGCCCAAGAGACCCAGTACTTC
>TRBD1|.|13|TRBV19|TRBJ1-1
CATSTGGSSEAFF
TGTGCCACCTCGACAGGGGGAAGTTCTGAAGCTTTCTTT